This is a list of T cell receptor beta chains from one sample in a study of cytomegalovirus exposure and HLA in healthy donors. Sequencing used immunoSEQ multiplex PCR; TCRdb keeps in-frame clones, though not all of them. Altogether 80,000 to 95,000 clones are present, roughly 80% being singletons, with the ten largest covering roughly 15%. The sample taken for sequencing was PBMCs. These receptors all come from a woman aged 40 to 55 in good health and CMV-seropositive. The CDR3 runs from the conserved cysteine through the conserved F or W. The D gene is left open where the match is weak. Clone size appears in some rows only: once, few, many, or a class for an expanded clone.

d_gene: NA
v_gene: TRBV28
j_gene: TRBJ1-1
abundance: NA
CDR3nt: TGTGCCAGCAGGAGAGGGGGACACCGGAACACTGAAGCTTTCTTT
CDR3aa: CASRRGGHRNTEAFF

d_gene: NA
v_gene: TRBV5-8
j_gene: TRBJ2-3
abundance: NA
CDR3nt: TGTGCCAGCAGCTTGGCCGGGATCCTTAACACAGATACGCAGTATTTT
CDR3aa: CASSLAGILNTDTQYF

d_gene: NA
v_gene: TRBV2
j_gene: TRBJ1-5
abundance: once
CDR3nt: TGTGCCAGCAGGGGGACTCCTCCACTTTCACAGCCCCAGCATTTT
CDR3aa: CASRGTPPLSQPQHF

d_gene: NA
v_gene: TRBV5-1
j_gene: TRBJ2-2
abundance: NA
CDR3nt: TGCGCCAGCAGCTACGGACAGCCCGGGGAGCTGTTTTTT
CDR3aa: CASSYGQPGELFF

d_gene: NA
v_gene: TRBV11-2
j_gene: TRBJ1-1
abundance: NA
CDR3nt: TGTGCCAGCAGCTTTAGACGGGAGGCTTTCTTT
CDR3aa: CASSFRREAFF

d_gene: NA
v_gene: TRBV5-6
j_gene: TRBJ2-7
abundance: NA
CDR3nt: TGTGCCAGCAGCTTGACTGTGACAGACCCAATTAGCTACGAGCAGTACTTC
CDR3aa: CASSLTVTDPISYEQYF

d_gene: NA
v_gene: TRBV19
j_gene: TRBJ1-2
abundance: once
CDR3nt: TGTGCCAGTAGTATCACCACAGGCGGAGGCTACACCTTC
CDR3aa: CASSITTGGGYTF

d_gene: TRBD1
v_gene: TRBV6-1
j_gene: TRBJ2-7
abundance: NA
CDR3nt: TGTGCCAGCAGTGAAGCACGACAGGGGTTCCTCTACGAGCAGTACTTC
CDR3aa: CASSEARQGFLYEQYF

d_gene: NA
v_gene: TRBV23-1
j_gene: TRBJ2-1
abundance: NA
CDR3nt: TGCGCCAGCAGTCATCCGGGACAAATTAGTAATGAGCAGTTCTTC
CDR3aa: CASSHPGQISNEQFF

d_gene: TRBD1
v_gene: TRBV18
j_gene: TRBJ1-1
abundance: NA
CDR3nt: TGTGCCAGCTCACTAACCGGACAGGGCACTGAAGCTTTCTTT
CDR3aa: CASSLTGQGTEAFF

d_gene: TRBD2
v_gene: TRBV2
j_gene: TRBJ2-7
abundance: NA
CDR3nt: TGTGCCAGCACTATGAGCGGGAGGGGAGGGGAGCAGTACTTC
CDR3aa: CASTMSGRGGEQYF

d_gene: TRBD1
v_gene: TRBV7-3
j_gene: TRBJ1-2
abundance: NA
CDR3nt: TGTGCCAGCGGCGCCGACAGGGGTGCCGGCTACACCTTC
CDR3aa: CASGADRGAGYTF

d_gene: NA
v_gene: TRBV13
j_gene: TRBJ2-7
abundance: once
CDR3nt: TGTGCCAGCAGCTTGAACAGGGGAGGAACCTACGAGCAGTACTTC
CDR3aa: CASSLNRGGTYEQYF

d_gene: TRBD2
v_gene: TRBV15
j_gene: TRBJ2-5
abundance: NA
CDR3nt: TGTGCCACCAGCCGAAAACGGACTAGCGGGAGGTCGTCAGAGACCCAGTACTTC
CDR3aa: CATSRKRTSGRSSETQYF

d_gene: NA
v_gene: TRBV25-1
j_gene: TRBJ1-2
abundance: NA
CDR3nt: TGTGCCAGCAACGTAGACTCCTATGGCTACACCTTC
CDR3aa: CASNVDSYGYTF

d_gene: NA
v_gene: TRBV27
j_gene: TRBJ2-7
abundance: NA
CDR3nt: TGTGCCAGCAGTCAGGCGGGGGCTTCCTACGAGCAGTACTTC
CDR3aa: CASSQAGASYEQYF

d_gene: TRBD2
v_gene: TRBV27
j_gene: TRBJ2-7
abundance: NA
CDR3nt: TGTGCCAGCAGTCTTTTAGCGGGAGGCCCCTCAAGGGAGCAGTACTTC
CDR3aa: CASSLLAGGPSREQYF

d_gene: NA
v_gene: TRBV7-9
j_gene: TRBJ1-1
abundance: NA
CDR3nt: TGTGCCAGCAGCAAGTTCGGCTGGACACTCACTGAAGCTTTCTTT
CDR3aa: CASSKFGWTLTEAFF

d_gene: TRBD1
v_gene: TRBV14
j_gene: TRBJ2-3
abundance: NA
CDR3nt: TGTGCCAGCAGCGCTTACGGGACAGCTAGCACAGATACGCAGTATTTT
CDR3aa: CASSAYGTASTDTQYF

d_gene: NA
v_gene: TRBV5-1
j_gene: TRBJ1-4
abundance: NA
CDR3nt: TGCGCCAGCAGCTCGGACACGAGTAATGAAAAACTGTTTTTT
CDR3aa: CASSSDTSNEKLFF

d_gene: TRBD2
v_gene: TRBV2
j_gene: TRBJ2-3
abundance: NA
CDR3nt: TGTGCCAGCAGTGAAGACCCGGGACTAGCGGGAAGCACAGATACGCAGTATTTT
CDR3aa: CASSEDPGLAGSTDTQYF

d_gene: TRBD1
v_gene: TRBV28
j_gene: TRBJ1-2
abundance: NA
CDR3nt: TGTGCCGTCCATGGCAGGGGGACCTATGGCTACACCTTC
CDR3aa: CAVHGRGTYGYTF

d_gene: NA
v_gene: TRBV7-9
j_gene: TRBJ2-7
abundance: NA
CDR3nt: TGTGCCAGCAGACCGTCAGGGTATGGCCACTACGAGCAGTACTTC
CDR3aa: CASRPSGYGHYEQYF

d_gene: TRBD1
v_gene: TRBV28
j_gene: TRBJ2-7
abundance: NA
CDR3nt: TGTGCCAGCAGGGGACAGGGAGACGAAGGGTACGAGCAGTACTTC
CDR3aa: CASRGQGDEGYEQYF

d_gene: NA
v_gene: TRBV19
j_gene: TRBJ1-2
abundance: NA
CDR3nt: TGTGCCAGTAGTCGAAGCGGCACCAGATATGGCTACACCTTC
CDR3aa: CASSRSGTRYGYTF

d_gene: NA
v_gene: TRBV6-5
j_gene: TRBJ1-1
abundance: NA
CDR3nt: TGTGCCAGCAACATCCAGGGGATGGACGAAGCTTTCTTT
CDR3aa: CASNIQGMDEAFF

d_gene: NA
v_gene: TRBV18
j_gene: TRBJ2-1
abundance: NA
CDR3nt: TGTGCCAGCTCACCCCCAGGGGTAAGTGAGCAGTTCTTC
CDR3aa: CASSPPGVSEQFF

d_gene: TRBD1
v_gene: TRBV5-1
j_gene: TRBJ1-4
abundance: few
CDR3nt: TGCGCCAGCAGCTTGGGTGACGGGACAGGGGAAAAACTGTTTTTT
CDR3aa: CASSLGDGTGEKLFF

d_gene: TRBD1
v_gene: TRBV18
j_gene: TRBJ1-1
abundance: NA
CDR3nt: TGTGCCAGCTCACCCATCCCCGGGACAGGGGTCTCCATGAACACTGAAGCTTTCTTT
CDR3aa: CASSPIPGTGVSMNTEAFF

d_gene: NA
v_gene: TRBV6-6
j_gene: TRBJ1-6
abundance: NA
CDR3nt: TGTGCCGGCTCAGGTCCCTATAATTCACCCCTCCACTTT
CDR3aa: CAGSGPYNSPLHF

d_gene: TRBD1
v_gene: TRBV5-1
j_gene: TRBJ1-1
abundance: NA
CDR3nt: TGCGCCAGCAGCTTGGAGTCAGGGGGCAGTGAAGCTTTCTTT
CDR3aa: CASSLESGGSEAFF

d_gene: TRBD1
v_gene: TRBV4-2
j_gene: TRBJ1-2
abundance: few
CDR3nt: TGTGCCAGCAGCCAACCGGGACAGGGGAGCTATGGCTACACCTTC
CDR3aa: CASSQPGQGSYGYTF

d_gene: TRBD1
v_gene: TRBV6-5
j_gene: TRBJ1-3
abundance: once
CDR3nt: TGTGCCAGCAGCCCTGATACAGGGGGCCGGGGCACCATATATTTT
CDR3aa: CASSPDTGGRGTIYF

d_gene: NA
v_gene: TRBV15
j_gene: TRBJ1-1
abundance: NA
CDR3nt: TGTGCCACCAGCAGAGATCGGACTGAAGCTTTCTTT
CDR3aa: CATSRDRTEAFF

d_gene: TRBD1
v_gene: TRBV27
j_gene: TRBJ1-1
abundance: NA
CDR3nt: TGTGCCAGCAGTTCCCTCCCTAGGACAGGGGGGAAGAACACTGAAGCTTTCTTT
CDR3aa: CASSSLPRTGGKNTEAFF

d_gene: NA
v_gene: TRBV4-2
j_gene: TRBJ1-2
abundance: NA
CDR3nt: TGTGCCAGCAGCCAAGATTCCAGGGTTTTGTATGGCTACACCTTC
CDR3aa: CASSQDSRVLYGYTF

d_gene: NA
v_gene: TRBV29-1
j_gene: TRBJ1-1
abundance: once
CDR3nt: TGCAGCATCTACAGGCCTCGCCAGGGCACTGAAGCTTTCTTT
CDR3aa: CSIYRPRQGTEAFF

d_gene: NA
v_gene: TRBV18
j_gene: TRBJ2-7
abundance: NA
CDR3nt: TGTGCCAGCTCACCTGGACTAAAAACCCACGAGCAGTACTTC
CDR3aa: CASSPGLKTHEQYF

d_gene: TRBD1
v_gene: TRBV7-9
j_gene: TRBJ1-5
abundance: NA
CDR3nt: TGTGCCAGCAGCCCCTGGCAGGGGGATCAGCCCCAGCATTTT
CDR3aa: CASSPWQGDQPQHF

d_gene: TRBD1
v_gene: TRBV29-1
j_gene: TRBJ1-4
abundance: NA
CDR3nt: TGCAGCGCCCGGACAGGGGCAGATAATGAAAAACTGTTTTTT
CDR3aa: CSARTGADNEKLFF

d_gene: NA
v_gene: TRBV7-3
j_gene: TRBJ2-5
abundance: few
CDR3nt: TGTGCCAGCAGTTTCAGGGAACAAGAGACCCAGTACTTC
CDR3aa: CASSFREQETQYF

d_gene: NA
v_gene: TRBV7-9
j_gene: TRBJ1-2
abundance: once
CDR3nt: TGTGCCAGCAGCTTAGATTTCGGTACTCCCTATGGCTACACCTTC
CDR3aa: CASSLDFGTPYGYTF

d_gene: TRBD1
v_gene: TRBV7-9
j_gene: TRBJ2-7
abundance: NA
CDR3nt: TGTGCCAGCAGCTCCCGCAGGGCAGGGGGCAGCTCCTACGAGCAGTACTTC
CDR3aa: CASSSRRAGGSSYEQYF

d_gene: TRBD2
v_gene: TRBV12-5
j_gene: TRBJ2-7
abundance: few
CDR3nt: TGTGCTTCCCCTGGGGGGGTAGAGGGCGAGCAGTACTTC
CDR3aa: CASPGGVEGEQYF

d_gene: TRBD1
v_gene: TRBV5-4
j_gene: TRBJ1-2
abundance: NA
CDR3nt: TGTGCCAGCAGACGAGGCGTTTCGGACAGGGTAATGGGTGGCTACACCTTC
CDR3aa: CASRRGVSDRVMGGYTF

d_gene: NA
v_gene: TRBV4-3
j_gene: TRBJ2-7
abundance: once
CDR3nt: TGCGCCAGCAGCCATCAGTACAGGGCGTCCAGCTCCTACGAGCAGTACTTC
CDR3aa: CASSHQYRASSSYEQYF

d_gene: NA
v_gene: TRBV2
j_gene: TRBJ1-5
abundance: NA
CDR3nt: TGTGCCAGCAGTGGGGCCCTACTGGTGAATAGCAATCAGCCCCAGCATTTT
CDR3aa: CASSGALLVNSNQPQHF

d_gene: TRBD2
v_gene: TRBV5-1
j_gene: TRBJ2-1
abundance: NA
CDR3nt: TGCGCCAGCAGCTTGGCTAGCGGGAGCTCCTACAATGAGCAGTTCTTC
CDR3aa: CASSLASGSSYNEQFF

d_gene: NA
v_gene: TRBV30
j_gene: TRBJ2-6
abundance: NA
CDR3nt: TGTGCCTGTAGAACCGAGCCGACTGGGGCCAACGTCCTGACTTTC
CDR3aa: CACRTEPTGANVLTF

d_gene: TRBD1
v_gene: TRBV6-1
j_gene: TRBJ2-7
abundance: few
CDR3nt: TGTGCCAGCAGATCGGGACAGAACTACGAGCAGTACTTC
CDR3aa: CASRSGQNYEQYF

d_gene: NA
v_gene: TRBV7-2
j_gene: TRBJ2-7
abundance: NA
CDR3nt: TGTGCCAGCAGCTTAGTAGTGACCTACGAGCAGTACTTC
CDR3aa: CASSLVVTYEQYF

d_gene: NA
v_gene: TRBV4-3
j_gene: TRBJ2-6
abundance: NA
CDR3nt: TGCGCCAGCAGCCAAGGATTGACAGGCTTCTCTGGGGCCAACGTCCTGACTTTC
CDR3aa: CASSQGLTGFSGANVLTF

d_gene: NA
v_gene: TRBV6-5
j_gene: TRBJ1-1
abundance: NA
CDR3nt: TGTGCCAGCAGTTATGCGCGGCAGTTGAACACTGAAGCTTTCTTT
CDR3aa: CASSYARQLNTEAFF

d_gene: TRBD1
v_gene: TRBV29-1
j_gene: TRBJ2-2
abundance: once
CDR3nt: TGCAGCGTTACAGGGGATATGGCCGGGGAGCTGTTTTTT
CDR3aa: CSVTGDMAGELFF

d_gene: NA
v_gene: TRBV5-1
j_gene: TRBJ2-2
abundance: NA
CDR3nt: TGCGCCAGCGTTGCGGGCATCAGGAACACCGGGGAGCTGTTTTTT
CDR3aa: CASVAGIRNTGELFF

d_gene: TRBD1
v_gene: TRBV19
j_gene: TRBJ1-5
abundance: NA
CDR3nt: TGTGCCAGTAGTGCCCGGACAGGGGGCGATCAGCCCCAGCATTTT
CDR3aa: CASSARTGGDQPQHF

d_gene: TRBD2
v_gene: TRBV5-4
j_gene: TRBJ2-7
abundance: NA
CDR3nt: TGTGCCAGCGGGCTAGCGGGAGGAGATGAGCAGTACTTC
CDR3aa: CASGLAGGDEQYF